Presented here are 5 T cell receptor beta chains from one specimen sequenced in a study of siplizumab effects on memory and regulatory T cells. The data were produced by immunoSEQ multiplex PCR, yet TCRdb's version contains in-frame clones alone and is incomplete. The sample contains 85,000 to 130,000 clones, roughly 94% of which appear only once. The sequenced material came from Tregs sorted from blood. The receptors originated from a human donor in good health.

Here the CDR3 DNA reads TGCGCCAGCAGCTTGCCCCCCGGGACAGGGGGCTTGGACTCCTACAATGAGCAGTTCTTC. Its protein is CASSLPPGTGGLDSYNEQFF. The chain is built from TRBV5-1 and TRBJ2-1; 12 positions match TRBD1. V shed 1 base and J 0 bases; nucleotides not matched to a gene: 11. The CDR3 has 20 residues. CDR1 and CDR2 (germline): SGHRS, YFSETQ.

As to this clone: A junction boundary mismatches the germline segment, possibly from a read error. V and J are TRBV2 and TRBJ2-1, with D tentatively TRBD2 (6 bases). Germline V lookup: CDR1 SNHLY, CDR2 FYNNEI. The CDR3 consists of 18 residues. The CDR3: CAIQWRVGDLDSNNEQFF. DNA of the CDR3: TGTGCCATTCAATGGAGGGTTGGGGATTTAGACTCCAACAATGAGCAGTTCTTC.

The chain links TRBV5-4 to TRBJ2-3; 12 nucleotides agree with TRBD2. V shed 3 bases, J shed 9 bases, and the junction held 8 bases outside the gene matches. Germline lookup yields CDR1 SGHNT and CDR2 YYREEE (reference sequence). This CDR3 is 15 amino acids long. CDR3 amino acids: CASSSWGTSGLTQYF. The CDR3 DNA sequence: TGTGCCAGCAGCTCTTGGGGGACTAGCGGGTTAACGCAGTATTTT.

This clone was seen only a few times. The chain links TRBV7-6 to TRBJ2-7, with 8 nucleotides matching TRBD1. Germline loops: CDR1 SGHVS, CDR2 FNYEAQ. V lost 3 bases and J lost 4; bases outside the gene matches: 5. CDR3 length: 14 amino acids. The CDR3 spells CASSFGDRLYEQYF. CDR3 coding DNA: TGTGCCAGCAGCTTTGGGGACAGGCTGTACGAGCAGTACTTC.

This clone showed up just once. The V call is TRBV19, the J call TRBJ2-7; 7 nucleotides match TRBD1. The CDR3 runs 15 residues. J gave up 4 bases and V 6 bases, and 12 bases lay outside the gene matches. Germline CDR1 reads LNHDA; CDR2 reads SQIVND (reference sequence). DNA for the CDR3: TGTGCCAGTAGCAAACCGGGACAGACACTATACGAGCAGTACTTC. Protein sequence: CASSKPGQTLYEQYF.